This entry lists 20 T cell receptor beta chains sequenced from one sample in a study of tumor-infiltrating lymphocytes in primary liver carcinoma. Between about 17 and 34 mg of unsorted bulk tissue served as the source from which RNA and DNA were co-extracted. TCR beta cDNA was reverse-transcribed from 500 ng of total RNA. The reaction used a constant-region primer and ProtoScript II reverse transcriptase. Sequencing libraries for TCR beta derived from three nested multiplex PCR rounds that used slightly modified ARM-PCR. In the first two PCR rounds, TRBV1-TRBV30 forward primers were paired with a C-beta reverse primer, and each round lasted approximately 10 cycles. TCRdb fed the multiplex PCR reads into MiXCR, producing one record per CDR3 protein. The sample lists 95,000 to 150,000 distinct CDR3 sequences; 50% to 65% were seen once. The sequenced sample was liver tumor tissue from sampling region 1. Documented subset: tumor region T1, superior pole. These receptors originate from a woman aged 55-69 years with primary liver carcinoma and hepatitis B virus infection.

This clonotype was found many times. The CDR3 protein is CASSLLQMNTEAFF. Here the CDR3 DNA reads TGTGCCAGCAGCTTATTACAGATGAACACTGAAGCTTTCTTT. The genes are TRBV7-8 and TRBJ1-1; no clear D. CDR3 size: 14 residues. Germline V CDR1 and CDR2: SGHVS, FQNEAQ. V was pared by 2 bases and J by 0 bases, with 7 bases between.

This clonotype was observed a handful of times. The V call is TRBV10-3, the J call TRBJ2-7, with 8 bases aligning to TRBD2. Trimming at V came to 10 bases and at J to 0 bases, leaving 11 bases not matched to a gene. The V gene's germline CDR1 is ENHRY and CDR2 SYGVKD. This CDR3 spans 15 amino acids. DNA of the CDR3: TGTGCCACCTCCGCTACTAGCGGCCCCTCCTACGAGCAGTACTTC. Translation: CATSATSGPSYEQYF.

On this clonotype itself: A read error is likely, as this CDR3 ends without the conserved phenylalanine or tryptophan. The chain recombines TRBV11-3 with TRBJ1-1; D not certain. Trimming left V 5 bases short and J 1 base short, with 8 bases between. In germline, CDR1 is SGHNT, CDR2 YENEEA. The CDR3 spans 13 residues. As DNA, the CDR3 is TGTGCCAGCAGCCTTGCAGGGAACACTGAAGCTTTCATT. Its protein product is CASSLAGNTEAFI.

Comments on this clonotype: Sequence at one end of the junction differs from germline and may be a read error. The chain recombines TRBV11-2 with TRBJ2-7; 11 bases match TRBD1. In germline, CDR1 is SGHAT, CDR2 FQNNGV. The CDR3 covers 16 residues. Here the CDR3 reads CASSLVWTGGRYEQYF. CDR3 DNA: TGTGCCAGTAGCTTAGTTTGGACAGGGGGCAGATACGAGCAGTACTTC.

The chain uses TRBV20-1 and TRBJ1-4; a possible D gene is TRBD1 (5 bases). The CDR3 is made up of 14 amino acids. Germline lookup yields CDR1 DFQATT and CDR2 SNEGSKA (reference sequence). The V gene lost 4 bases and the J gene lost 7 bases, with 16 bases spanning the gap. CDR3 amino acids: CSANAGGYSEKLFF. For the CDR3, the DNA is TGCAGTGCTAATGCGGGGGGATATAGTGAAAAACTGTTTTTT.

Concerning this clonotype: A read error may produce the germline difference seen at one junction end. The chain couples TRBV6-5 to TRBJ2-3; TRBD2 is a possible D gene (9 bases). The CDR3 is made up of 18 amino acids. Germline loops: CDR1 MNHEY, CDR2 SVGAGI. CDR3 coding DNA: TGTGCCAGCAGTCGCAGGGGGCGGGAGGGCCGGGGGCCAGATGCGCAGTATTTT. Translating it yields CASSRRGREGRGPDAQYF.

This chain joins TRBV5-1 and TRBJ2-1; 8 bases are a match to TRBD2. The J segment lost 5 bases and the V segment lost 1 base, leaving 14 bases of the junction unmatched. The CDR3 consists of 18 residues. Germline V lookup: CDR1 SGHRS, CDR2 YFSETQ. CDR3 in DNA: TGCGCCAGCAGCTTGACTCGGAGCGGGAGCCCCCTAGACAATGAGCAGTTCTTC. Translation gives CASSLTRSGSPLDNEQFF.

This clonotype was counted many times. J is TRBJ2-3 and V is TRBV11-2; D not resolved. The V end was cut by 4 bases, the J end by 2 bases, with 13 bases between. Per germline, CDR1 SGHAT and CDR2 FQNNGV. This CDR3 is 15 amino acids long. CDR3 bases: TGTGCCAGCAGCTCTACGGCGCAAAACACAGATACGCAGTATTTT. As protein: CASSSTAQNTDTQYF.

The table lists this clonotype with many counts. The chain employs TRBV5-4 and TRBJ1-1; perhaps TRBD1 as D (6 bases). V shed 5 bases and J shed 0 bases, with 17 bases lying between them. The CDR3 length is 16 residues. Germline CDR1 is SGHNT and CDR2 is YYREEE (reference sequence). The CDR3 bases are TGTGCCAGCAGTCGGGGCGCGGGGACACTGAACACTGAAGCTTTCTTT. As protein: CASSRGAGTLNTEAFF. Full variable domain (outside the CDR3, taken from reference TRBV5-4 and TRBJ1-1): ETGVTQSPTHLIKTRGQQVTLRCSSQSGHNTVSWYQQALGQGPQFIFQYYREEENGRGNFPPRFSGLQFPNYSSELNVNALELDDSALYLCASSRGAGTLNTEAFFGQGTRLTVV.

This clonotype has at least ten counts. This rearrangement joins TRBV5-5 to TRBJ2-3; the D call may be TRBD1 or TRBD2 (6 bases each). This CDR3 region has 13 residues. V gave up 0 bases and J gave up 10 bases, with 12 bases separating them. Germline-derived CDR1 and CDR2 are SGHKS and YYEKEE (reference sequence). This CDR3 reads CASSLVGGQSQYF. In DNA form, the CDR3 reads TGTGCCAGCAGCTTGGTGGGGGGACAATCGCAGTATTTT. The whole variable domain, remainder taken from reference TRBV5-5 and TRBJ2-3, is DAGVTQSPTHLIKTRGQQVTLRCSPISGHKSVSWYQQVLGQGPQFIFQYYEKEERGRGNFPDRFSARQFPNYSSELNVNALLLGDSALYLCASSLVGGQSQYFGPGTRLTVL.

J is TRBJ1-1 and V is TRBV11-2; TRBD1 matches 7 bases. This CDR3 comprises 16 residues. The trim removed 7 bases at V and 5 bases at J, leaving 16 bases unmatched. Germline values: CDR1 SGHAT, CDR2 FQNNGV. The CDR3 is CASNSGGGVGNTEAFF. As DNA, the CDR3 is TGTGCCAGCAACTCAGGGGGGGGCGTGGGAAATACTGAAGCTTTCTTT.

About this clonotype itself: One end of the junction varies from germline; a read error may be responsible. V usage is TRBV11-2 and J usage is TRBJ1-2, with a weak D call TRBD1 (5 bases). CDR1 SGHAT and CDR2 FQNNGV come from the germline V gene. The CDR3 spans 15 residues. This CDR3 is CSSSQVLGERDGYTF. In nucleotides, the CDR3 is TGTTCCAGTAGCCAAGTCCTGGGGGAAAGGGATGGCTACACCTTC.

On this clonotype: With a much larger clone just one base away, this may be a read error. The J gene is TRBJ2-1, the V gene TRBV6-1, with TRBD2 matching over 10 bases. The length of the CDR3 is 15 residues. Germline V lookup: CDR1 MNHNS, CDR2 SASEGT. CDR3 in amino acids: CASSEGLARYNKQFF. Here the CDR3 DNA reads TGTGCCAGCAGTGAGGGACTAGCGAGGTACAATAAGCAGTTCTTC.

This clonotype is labeled as medium-sized. CDR3 DNA sequence: TGTGCCAGCAGCTTGGACAGGAACTATGGCTACACCTTC. Protein product: CASSLDRNYGYTF. This chain uses TRBV11-2 with TRBJ1-2, with TRBD1 matching 7 bases. This CDR3 has 13 amino acids. J was trimmed by 2 bases and V by 3 bases; bases with no gene match: 0. Germline values: CDR1 SGHAT, CDR2 FQNNGV.

Concerning this clonotype: It may be a read error: a sequence one base away is much more abundant. The CDR3 DNA sequence: TGTGCCAGCAGCCGAGAGGTAGCGGGAGGGCCTCACACCGGGGAGCTGTTTTTT. Its protein is CASSREVAGGPHTGELFF. The chain recombines TRBV4-2 with TRBJ2-2; TRBD2 aligns across 11 bases. J lost 3 bases, V lost 4 bases, and 10 bases had no gene match. The germline V gene has CDR1 LGHNA and CDR2 YNFKEQ. This CDR3 spans 18 amino acids.

This sequence joins TRBV5-5 and TRBJ2-1; 7 nucleotides agree with TRBD1. Germline V gene data show CDR1 as SGHKS and CDR2 as YYEKEE (reference sequence). The CDR3 is 17 residues long. V lost 1 base to trimming and J lost 2 bases; unmatched junction nucleotides: 9. The CDR3 DNA reads TGTGCCAGCAGCTTGTGGGGGACAGATCTGACCTACAATGAGCAGTTCTTC. Translating gives CASSLWGTDLTYNEQFF.

This clonotype was counted at least ten times. The V and J genes are TRBV11-2 and TRBJ2-7; weak D call: TRBD1 (6 bases). The CDR3 contains 13 residues. Trimming left V 4 bases short and J 7 bases short, with 14 bases between. The germline V gene encodes CDR1 SGHAT and CDR2 FQNNGV. The CDR3 loop is CASSSGTMGEQYF. The DNA for the CDR3 is TGTGCCAGCAGCTCCGGGACAATGGGTGAGCAGTACTTC.

By share, this clonotype ranks as medium-sized. The V and J genes are TRBV11-2 and TRBJ2-3, with TRBD2 as a possible D gene (6 bases). CDR1 is SGHAT and CDR2 is FQNNGV in the germline V gene. The V and J ends lost 1 base and 1 base respectively, with 12 bases between them. CDR3 length: 16 amino acids. CDR3: CASSLVGGIGTDTQYF. The CDR3 DNA reads as TGTGCCAGCAGCTTAGTTGGCGGGATTGGCACAGATACGCAGTATTTT. The variable domain in full, with the rest retrieved from reference TRBV11-2 and TRBJ2-3, is EAGVAQSPRYKIIEKRQSVAFWCNPISGHATLYWYQQILGQGPKLLIQFQNNGVVDDSQLPKDRFSAERLKGVDSTLKIQPAKLEDSAVYLCASSLVGGIGTDTQYFGPGTRLTVL.

This clonotype was counted ten times or more. The chain combines TRBV4-1 with TRBJ2-2; 8 bases match TRBD1. With V trimmed by 3 bases and J by 5 bases, 11 bases remained unmatched. The V gene's germline CDR1 is MGHRA and CDR2 YSYEKL. CDR3 length: 17 residues. The CDR3 loop is CASSQDPAGGGTGELFF. The CDR3 region has the DNA TGCGCCAGCAGCCAGGACCCAGCAGGGGGCGGAACCGGGGAGCTGTTTTTT.

This clonotype appeared many times. V is TRBV29-1 and J is TRBJ2-3, with TRBD2 matching over 9 bases. The CDR3 length is 17 residues. Per germline, CDR1 SQVTM and CDR2 ANQGSEA. V gave up 0 bases and J gave up 1 base; unmatched junction bases: 8. The CDR3 sequence: CSVEDRREGGGTDTQYF. DNA for the CDR3: TGCAGCGTTGAAGATCGGCGGGAGGGAGGCGGCACAGATACGCAGTATTTT.